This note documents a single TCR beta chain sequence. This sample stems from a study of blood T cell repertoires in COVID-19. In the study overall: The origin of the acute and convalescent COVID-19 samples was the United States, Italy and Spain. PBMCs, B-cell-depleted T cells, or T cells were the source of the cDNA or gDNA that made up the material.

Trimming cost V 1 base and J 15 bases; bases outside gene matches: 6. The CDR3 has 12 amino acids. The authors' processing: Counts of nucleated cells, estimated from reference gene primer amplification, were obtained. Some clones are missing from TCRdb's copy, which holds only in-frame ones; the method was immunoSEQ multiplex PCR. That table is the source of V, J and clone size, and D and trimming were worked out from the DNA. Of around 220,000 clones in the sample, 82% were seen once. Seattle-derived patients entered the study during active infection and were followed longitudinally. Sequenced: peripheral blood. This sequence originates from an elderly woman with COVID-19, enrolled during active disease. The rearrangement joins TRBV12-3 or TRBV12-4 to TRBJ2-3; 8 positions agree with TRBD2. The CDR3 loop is CASSLGRGGLYF. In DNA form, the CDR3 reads TGTGCCAGCAGTTTAGGTCGGGGGGGGCTATATTTT.